Below are 8 T cell receptor beta chains sequenced from a single sample in a study of glioma-infiltrating T cells after dendritic cell vaccination. Some clones are missing from TCRdb's copy, which holds only in-frame ones; the method was immunoSEQ multiplex PCR. Of 80,000 to 100,000 clones in the sample, around three quarters were seen once. This specimen was blood, taken before dendritic cell vaccination. These receptors were taken from a human donor with glioblastoma.

This chain connects TRBV25-1 to TRBJ2-3; D uncertain. Looked up from germline, CDR1 is MGHDK and CDR2 is SYGVNS. The CDR3 is 13 residues long. V lost 4 bases and J lost 2, with 7 bases in between. The chain's CDR3 is CASSGQITDTQYF. For the CDR3, the DNA is TGTGCCAGCAGTGGGCAGATCACAGATACGCAGTATTTT.

This clone was observed a handful of times. The CDR3 reads CASSMTGVGTEAFF. The CDR3 DNA sequence: TGTGCCAGTAGTATGACAGGGGTGGGCACTGAAGCTTTCTTT. This rearrangement joins TRBV19 to TRBJ1-1, with TRBD1 matching 8 bases. J was trimmed by 4 bases and V by 3 bases; bases with no gene match: 4. CDR1 LNHDA and CDR2 SQIVND come from the germline V gene (reference sequence). The CDR3 loop spans 14 amino acids. Using reference TRBV19 and TRBJ1-1 for the parts outside the CDR3, the full variable domain is DGGITQSPKYLFRKEGQNVTLSCEQNLNHDAMYWYRQDPGQGLRLIYYSQIVNDFQKGDIAEGYSVSREKKESFPLTVTSAQKNPTAFYLCASSMTGVGTEAFFGQGTRLTVV.

This chain connects TRBV11-3 to TRBJ2-3; the match to TRBD1 covers 7 bases. With V trimmed by 4 bases and J by 2 bases, 6 bases remained unmatched. Per germline, CDR1 SGHNT and CDR2 YENEEA. CDR3 length equals 15 residues. CDR3 sequence: CASSSRDSYTDTQYF. Here the CDR3 DNA reads TGTGCCAGCAGCTCTCGGGACAGCTACACAGATACGCAGTATTTT.

The chain links TRBV6-6 to TRBJ1-1, with D possibly matching TRBD1 (6 bases). Germline CDR1 and CDR2: MNHNY and SVGAGI (reference sequence). This CDR3 spans 13 amino acids. Trimming cost V 2 bases and J 4 bases, with 8 bases left between them. For the CDR3, the DNA is TGTGCCAGCAGTTACCAGGGGACCACTGAAGCTTTCTTT. This encodes CASSYQGTTEAFF.

A few counts support this clone. This rearrangement joins TRBV28 to TRBJ2-1; the match to TRBD1 covers 9 bases. The CDR3 length is 15 residues. The J segment lost 5 bases and the V segment lost 3 bases, leaving 5 bases of the junction unmatched. Germline V gives CDR1 MDHEN, CDR2 SYDVKM. The CDR3: CASSFWGQGNNEQFF. The CDR3, as DNA: TGTGCCAGCAGTTTCTGGGGACAGGGAAACAATGAGCAGTTCTTC.

The V and J genes are TRBV5-1 and TRBJ2-1, with TRBD1 matching over 9 bases. The CDR3 is made up of 16 amino acids. J lost 8 bases, V lost 7 bases, and 16 bases had no gene match. Germline V CDR1 and CDR2: SGHRS, YFSETQ. CDR3 nucleotides: TGCGCCAGCCGACAGAGGGGTGGACAGGGGACCGATGAGCAGTTCTTC. It is translated as CASRQRGGQGTDEQFF.

In this sample, this clone turned up a few times. This chain links TRBV7-2 with TRBJ2-7; D unclear. The length of the CDR3 is 13 residues. Germline CDR1 and CDR2: SGHTA and FQGNSA. V was shortened by 3 bases and J by 0 bases, with 6 bases between the two germline ends. The CDR3 here is CASSLVSSYEQYF. The CDR3 DNA follows: TGTGCCAGCAGCTTGGTCAGCTCCTACGAGCAGTACTTC.

The chain carries TRBV5-5 and TRBJ2-1; a possible D gene is TRBD1 (7 bases). This CDR3 spans 15 amino acids. The V end lost 0 bases, the J end lost 8 bases, and 15 bases lay between the germline ends. CDR1 is SGHKS, CDR2 YYEKEE, per germline (reference sequence). Here the CDR3 reads CASSLARGVFDEQFF. CDR3 DNA: TGTGCCAGCAGCTTGGCCAGGGGGGTCTTCGATGAGCAGTTCTTC.